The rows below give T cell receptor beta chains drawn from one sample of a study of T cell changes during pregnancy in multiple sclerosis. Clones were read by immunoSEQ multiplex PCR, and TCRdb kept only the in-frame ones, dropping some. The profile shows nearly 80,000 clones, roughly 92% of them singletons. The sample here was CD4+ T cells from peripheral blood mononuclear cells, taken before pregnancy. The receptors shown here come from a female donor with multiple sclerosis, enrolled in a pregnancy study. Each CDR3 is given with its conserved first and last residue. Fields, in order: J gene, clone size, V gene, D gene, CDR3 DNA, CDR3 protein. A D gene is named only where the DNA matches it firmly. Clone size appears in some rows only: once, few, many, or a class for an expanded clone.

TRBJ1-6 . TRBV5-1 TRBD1 TGCGCCAGCAGCTTGGAGGACAGGGGAGGATCACCCCTCCACTTT CASSLEDRGGSPLHF
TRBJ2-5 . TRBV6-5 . TGTGCCAGCAGTTTTGTCAGGGGCTTAGGAGAGACCCAGTACTTC CASSFVRGLGETQYF
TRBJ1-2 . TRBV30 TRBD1 TGTGCCTGGAGTCTTGACAGGGGGATAAACACCTTC CAWSLDRGINTF
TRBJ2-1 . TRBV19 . TGTGCCAGTAGTATAGAAGTCCGGACTCCCGAGCAGTTCTTC CASSIEVRTPEQFF
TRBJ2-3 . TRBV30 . TGTGCCTGGAGTTTCCCGGGGGCAGATACGCAGTATTTT CAWSFPGADTQYF
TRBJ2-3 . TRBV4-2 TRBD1 TGTGCCAGCAGCCAAGATAGTCGGGACAGGAGCACAGATACGCAGTATTTT CASSQDSRDRSTDTQYF
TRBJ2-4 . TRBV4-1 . TGCGCCAGCAGCCAAGAGAGGTTGGCAGGGGTTAAGTACTTC CASSQERLAGVKYF
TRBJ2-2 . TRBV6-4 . TGTGCCAGCAGTGGACAGACCGGGGAGCTGTTTTTT CASSGQTGELFF
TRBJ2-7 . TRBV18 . TGTGCCAGCTCACCTCAGGGGTCCACCTACGAGCAGTACTTC CASSPQGSTYEQYF
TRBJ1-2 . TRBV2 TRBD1 TGTGCCAGCAGTGAAGGGTGGGACAGGGCTGGCTACACCTTC CASSEGWDRAGYTF
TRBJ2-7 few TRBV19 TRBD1 TGTGCCAGTAGCCGGACAGGGAAGGTCGAGCAGTACTTC CASSRTGKVEQYF
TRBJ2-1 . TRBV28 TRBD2 TGTGCCAGCAGCCCCGTTCTAGCGGGAGGGCCCAATGAGCAGTTCTTC CASSPVLAGGPNEQFF
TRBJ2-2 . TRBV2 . TGTGCCAGCCGGTTTCAGGCGAACACCGGGGAGCTGTTTTTT CASRFQANTGELFF
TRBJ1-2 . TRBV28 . TGTGCCAGCAGTTTATCGGAACGGGGAGGGGGCTACACCTTC CASSLSERGGGYTF
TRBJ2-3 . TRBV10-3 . TGTGCCATCAGTGAGAGGGCGGGAACTAGCACAGATACGCAGTATTTT CAISERAGTSTDTQYF
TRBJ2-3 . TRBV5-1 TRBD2 TGCGCCAGCAGCTTGGGGACCGGGGGGGCCGGGGAAGATACGCAGTATTTT CASSLGTGGAGEDTQYF
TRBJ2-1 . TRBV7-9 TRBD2 TGTGCCAGCAGCTTACGACCGACTAGCGGGGGGGCCCTCAATGAGCAGTTCTTC CASSLRPTSGGALNEQFF
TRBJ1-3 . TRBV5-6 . TGTGCCAGCAGCTTATGGCTCTCTGGAAACACCATATATTTT CASSLWLSGNTIYF